One T cell receptor (beta chain) is described in this entry. No antigen is known for it. TEMRA cells were FACS-enriched, unlike CD8+ and CD4+ T cells, which were negatively isolated. This entry comes from a study of CD8 T cells in Susac syndrome. Study-wide findings and caveats: The relatively small number of individuals in the TCR sequencing and HLA analysis was acknowledged by the study.

RNA, at roughly 0.5 to 1 ug, was reverse transcribed with random hexamers. Coverage of TCR beta CDR3 amplification by immunoSEQ multiplex PCR extended to 54 Vbeta and 13 Jbeta. TCRdb ran MiXCR on the immunoSEQ multiplex PCR reads and lists one entry per CDR3 protein. The sample includes around 150,000 distinct CDR3 sequences, about 95% seen only once; the top ten take 0.11%. Germline V lookup: CDR1 GTSNPN, CDR2 SVGIG (reference sequence). V lost 0 bases and J 7 bases, leaving 15 bases between the germline ends. There are 15 residues in the CDR3. V gene TRBV30 combines with J gene TRBJ1-4, with D perhaps matching TRBD1 (5 bases). The TCR originated in a human donor with multiple sclerosis. The sequenced sample was CD4+ T cells from PBMCs. CDR3 sequence reads: CAWSVPRGGSEKLFF. The DNA for the CDR3 is TGTGCCTGGAGTGTACCTAGGGGAGGGAGTGAAAAACTGTTTTTT.